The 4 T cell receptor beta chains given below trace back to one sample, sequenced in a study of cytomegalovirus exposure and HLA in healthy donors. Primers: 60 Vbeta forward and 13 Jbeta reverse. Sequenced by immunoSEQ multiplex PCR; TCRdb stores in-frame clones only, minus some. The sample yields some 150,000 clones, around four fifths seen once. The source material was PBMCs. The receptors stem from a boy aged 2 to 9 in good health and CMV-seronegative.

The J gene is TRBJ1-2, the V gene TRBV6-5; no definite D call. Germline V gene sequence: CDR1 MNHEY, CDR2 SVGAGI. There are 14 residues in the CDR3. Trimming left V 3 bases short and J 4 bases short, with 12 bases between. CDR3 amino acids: CASSYSRGIYGYTF. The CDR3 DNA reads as TGTGCCAGCAGTTATTCCCGGGGAATCTATGGCTACACCTTC.

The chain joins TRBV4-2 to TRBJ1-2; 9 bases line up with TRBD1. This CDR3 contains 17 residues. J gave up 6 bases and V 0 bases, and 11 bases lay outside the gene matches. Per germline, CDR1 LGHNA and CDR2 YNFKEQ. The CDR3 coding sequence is TGTGCCAGCAGCCAAGAAGGTAGGACAGGGGAACGACATGGCTACACCTTC. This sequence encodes CASSQEGRTGERHGYTF.

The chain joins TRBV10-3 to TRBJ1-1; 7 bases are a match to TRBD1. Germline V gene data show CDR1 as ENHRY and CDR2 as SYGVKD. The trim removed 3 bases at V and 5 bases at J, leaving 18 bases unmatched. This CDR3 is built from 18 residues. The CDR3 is CAISDSYRQVGGQTEAFF. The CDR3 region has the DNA TGTGCCATCAGTGATTCGTATCGGCAGGTTGGGGGACAGACTGAAGCTTTCTTT.

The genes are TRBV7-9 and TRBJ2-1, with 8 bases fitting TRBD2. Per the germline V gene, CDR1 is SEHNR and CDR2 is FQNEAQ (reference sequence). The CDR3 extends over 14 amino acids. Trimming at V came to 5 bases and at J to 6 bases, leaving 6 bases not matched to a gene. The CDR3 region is CASSLTGTSNEQFF. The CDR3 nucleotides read TGTGCCAGCAGCCTAACCGGGACTAGCAATGAGCAGTTCTTC.